A single TCR beta chain is shown here with its context. Its antigen is currently unknown. This specimen comes from a study of OX40 agonist ivuxolimab in advanced cancers. Across the study: Partial responses were recorded for three patients, including one with hepatocellular carcinoma and two with cutaneous melanoma.

Assay: immunoSEQ multiplex PCR; the TCRdb copy retains only in-frame clones and omits some. The sample lists more than 75,000 clones, roughly nine tenths occurring once. Study-level findings and limits: The expanded peripheral T cells' antigen specificity was not determined.

The CDR3 totals 13 residues. V lost 6 bases and J 0 bases, leaving 8 bases between the germline ends. Germline V gene lookup returns CDR1 LNHDA and CDR2 SQIVND (reference sequence). The sequences come from CD4+ or CD8+ T cells sorted from blood, collected in a trial of the OX40 agonist ivuxolimab. The chain links TRBV19 to TRBJ1-2, with unresolved D. The clonotype originates from an adult with an advanced solid tumor such as melanoma, head and neck, liver or kidney cancer. In nucleotides, the CDR3 is TGTGCCAGTAGCCCCGGGACTAACTATGGCTACACCTTC. Residues: CASSPGTNYGYTF. Looking up the rest from reference TRBV19 and TRBJ1-2 gives the full variable domain: DGGITQSPKYLFRKEGQNVTLSCEQNLNHDAMYWYRQDPGQGLRLIYYSQIVNDFQKGDIAEGYSVSREKKESFPLTVTSAQKNPTAFYLCASSPGTNYGYTFGSGTRLTVV.